This T cell receptor beta chain is drawn from a study of T cell repertoires in cytomegalovirus infection. Overall study: Shared public TCR beta signatures pointed to both CMV infection and a matching HLA type.

TCRdb reprocessed the reads via MiXCR and lists one record per CDR3 protein. The table records about 98,000 distinct CDR3 sequences, approximately 15% of them present only once. The CDR3 totals 20 residues. The trim removed 5 bases at V and 0 bases at J, leaving 17 bases unmatched. CDR1 and CDR2 (germline): LGHNA, YNFKEQ. To note about this clonotype: What it binds is not known.

Study-wide findings and caveats: Summed public TCR beta family frequency identified CMV carriers bearing the relevant HLA. Dominating the ex vivo response were TCR beta clonotypes that were CMV-specific and HLA-C-restricted.

The chain links TRBV4-2 to TRBJ2-2, with 8 bases aligning to TRBD2. This clonotype originated in a human donor in good health (CMV status not recorded). Some clones in this sample may be carry-over from other donors' samples. Sequenced sample: PBMCs. The CDR3 loop reads CASSLYFLGRGAANTGELFF. CDR3 DNA sequence: TGTGCCAGCAGCTTATACTTCCTCGGGCGGGGGGCCGCGAACACCGGGGAGCTGTTTTTT.